A single sample is the source of the 32 T cell receptor beta chains below, sequenced in a study of blood T cell repertoires in COVID-19. Sequencing was performed with immunoSEQ multiplex PCR; in TCRdb, only in-frame clones are kept and a portion is missing. In the table there are a few hundred thousand clones, about 91% of which are singletons. Sequenced: peripheral blood. The receptors were gathered from a young woman who had recovered from COVID-19.

A note on this clone: Other DNA sequences in this specimen translate into the identical CDR3. The chain links TRBV9 to TRBJ2-7; possible D gene TRBD1, 6 bases. The germline CDR1 and CDR2 sequences are SGDLS and YYNGEE. CDR3 length: 15 amino acids. The V gene lost 4 bases and the J gene lost 0 bases, with 14 bases spanning the gap. The CDR3 sequence is CASSLGQGSSYEQYF. The DNA for the CDR3 is TGTGCCAGCAGCCTCGGCCAGGGGAGCTCCTACGAGCAGTACTTC.

CDR3 bases: TGCAGCGTTGATGGACGGGGTGGGGAGAGCACAGATACGCAGTATTTT. The encoded protein is CSVDGRGGESTDTQYF. The chain carries TRBV29-1 and TRBJ2-3, with a possible D match to TRBD2 (5 bases). The CDR3 contains 16 residues. Germline-derived CDR1 and CDR2 are SQVTM and ANQGSEA. Trimming pared 3 bases from V and 0 bases from J, leaving 16 bases between.

The J gene is TRBJ1-1, the V gene TRBV7-3; D might be TRBD1 (6 bases). The CDR3 has 15 residues. V lost 5 bases to trimming and J lost 1 base, with 14 bases between them. Per germline, CDR1 SGHTA and CDR2 FQGTGA. CDR3 sequence (DNA): TGTGCCAGCAGCGCCTCAGGGGCGGCGAACACTGAAGCTTTCTTT. This sequence encodes CASSASGAANTEAFF.

V usage is TRBV25-1 and J usage is TRBJ2-7, with D perhaps matching TRBD1 (6 bases). The V and J ends lost 7 bases and 3 bases respectively, with 13 bases between them. This CDR3 comprises 13 residues. The germline CDR1 and CDR2 sequences are MGHDK and SYGVNS. The CDR3 region is CASTDRNFYEQYF. Written as DNA, the CDR3 is TGTGCCAGCACGGACAGAAACTTCTACGAGCAGTACTTC.

This rearrangement joins TRBV19 to TRBJ1-1; D uncertain. The CDR3 runs to 13 residues. In germline, CDR1 is LNHDA, CDR2 SQIVND (reference sequence). V lost 3 bases and J 1 base, leaving 6 bases between the germline ends. DNA of the CDR3: TGTGCCAGTAGTATTGGCAAGAACACTGAAGCTTTCTTT. Protein: CASSIGKNTEAFF.

This rearrangement joins TRBV19 to TRBJ2-5; 8 nucleotides line up with TRBD1. J gave up 4 bases and V 8 bases, and 6 bases lay outside the gene matches. This CDR3 spans 13 amino acids. Germline CDR1 reads LNHDA; CDR2 reads SQIVND (reference sequence). This CDR3 reads CASADRGRETQYF. CDR3 nucleotide sequence: TGTGCCAGTGCTGACAGGGGCAGAGAGACCCAGTACTTC.

V gene TRBV6-6 combines with J gene TRBJ1-2, with TRBD1 identical over 8 bases. There are 13 residues in the CDR3. Germline V lookup: CDR1 MNHNY, CDR2 SVGAGI (reference sequence). Germline trimming cut 5 bases from V and 8 bases from J; bases unmatched to any gene: 7. CDR3 nucleotide sequence: TGTGCCAGCAGTAGGGACAGGCAAACGGGCTACACCTTC. This encodes CASSRDRQTGYTF.

The chain is built from TRBV28 and TRBJ2-1; perhaps TRBD1 as D (7 bases). The CDR3 spans 12 residues. Between the trimmed V and J ends, which lost 3 bases and 9 bases, there was a span of 9 bases. The germline gives CDR1 MDHEN, CDR2 SYDVKM. This CDR3 reads CASSFQGGEQFF. CDR3 DNA: TGTGCCAGCAGTTTCCAGGGGGGTGAGCAGTTCTTC.

The DNA of the CDR3 is TGTGCCAGCAGCCAAGTTGGGCCAGCGGGGGATGTGAATGAGCAGTTCTTC. Encoded protein: CASSQVGPAGDVNEQFF. This chain links TRBV3-1 (or the pseudogene TRBV3-2) with TRBJ2-1; 8 bases agree with TRBD2. CDR1 and CDR2 from the germline V gene are LGHDT and YNNKEL (reference sequence). V dropped 1 base and J dropped 7; count of bases not matched to a gene: 12. This CDR3 is 17 amino acids long.

The rearrangement links TRBV6-5 to TRBJ2-1, with 8 nucleotides matching TRBD2. The CDR3 spans 15 residues. CDR1 MNHEY and CDR2 SVGAGI come from the germline V gene. V gave up 7 bases and J gave up 8 bases; unmatched junction bases: 13. The CDR3 nucleotides are TGTGCCAGCAAGTTTCGGGGGGGCTCTACCGATGAGCAGTTCTTC. The encoded protein is CASKFRGGSTDEQFF.

In DNA form, the CDR3 reads TGTGCCAGCCGGACAGTCAATGAGAATGAAAAACTGTTTTTT. Amino acids: CASRTVNENEKLFF. V usage is TRBV2 and J usage is TRBJ1-4; D possibly corresponds to TRBD1 (6 bases). V lost 8 bases and J lost 5, with 15 bases in between. In germline, CDR1 is SNHLY, CDR2 FYNNEI. The CDR3 has 14 amino acids.

This clone came up once. V is TRBV3-1 (or the pseudogene TRBV3-2) and J is TRBJ1-3; D perhaps matches TRBD1 (6 bases). The CDR3 runs to 14 residues. Germline V lookup: CDR1 LGHDT, CDR2 YNNKEL (reference sequence). V gave up 4 bases and J gave up 1 base, with 8 bases separating them. CDR3 sequence: CASSLDRSGNTIYF. The CDR3, as DNA: TGTGCCAGCAGCCTGGACAGATCTGGAAACACCATATATTTT.

The rearrangement uses TRBV12-3 or TRBV12-4 and TRBJ2-5; TRBD2 might be the D (6 bases). This CDR3 comprises 12 residues. V was clipped by 5 bases and J by 4 bases, with 8 bases between them. The CDR3 bases are TGTGCCAGCAGTCGGGGGAGAGAGACCCAGTACTTC. Its protein product is CASSRGRETQYF.

This clone has a handful of counts. The CDR3 sequence is CSGFGQGASTEAFF. The CDR3 nucleotides are TGCAGCGGGTTCGGACAGGGGGCGAGTACTGAAGCTTTCTTT. The V and J genes are TRBV29-1 and TRBJ1-1, with TRBD1 matching 11 bases. Germline assignment: CDR1 SQVTM and CDR2 ANQGSEA. Trimming took 7 bases from V and 5 from J; bases not matched to a gene: 9. The CDR3 runs 14 residues.

The chain has TRBV2 and TRBJ2-5; D unresolved. The CDR3 is made up of 13 amino acids. Germline-derived CDR1 and CDR2 are SNHLY and FYNNEI. Between the trimmed V and J ends, which lost 6 bases and 2 bases, there was a span of 10 bases. Here the CDR3 reads CASSTAEQETQYF. In DNA form, the CDR3 reads TGTGCCAGCAGCACAGCCGAGCAAGAGACCCAGTACTTC.

This clone was detected once. The chain employs TRBV30 and TRBJ1-4; no definite D call. CDR1 and CDR2 from the germline V gene are GTSNPN and SVGIG (reference sequence). The CDR3 runs to 14 residues. V was shortened by 5 bases and J by 3 bases, with 13 bases between the two germline ends. The CDR3 loop is CAWAFGGSNEKLFF. CDR3 DNA sequence: TGTGCCTGGGCCTTCGGAGGGTCTAATGAAAAACTGTTTTTT.

This rearrangement joins TRBV4-1 to TRBJ1-1; D gene uncertain. Trimming removed 3 bases from V and 6 bases from J, with 14 bases in between. The CDR3 length is 14 residues. In germline, CDR1 is MGHRA, CDR2 YSYEKL. In nucleotides, the CDR3 is TGCGCCAGCAGCCATGGAAGCGGTGTTGCTGAAGCTTTCTTT. It codes for CASSHGSGVAEAFF.

The chain links TRBV5-8 to TRBJ1-4; TRBD1 matches at 7 bases. Germline loops: CDR1 SGHTS, CDR2 YDEGEE. Trimming cost V 3 bases and J 7 bases; bases outside gene matches: 9. The CDR3 has 15 amino acids. CDR3 protein: CASSSPTGQREKLFF. The CDR3 nucleotides are TGTGCCAGCAGCTCGCCGACAGGGCAGCGTGAAAAACTGTTTTTT.

The chain combines TRBV24-1 with TRBJ2-1, with 7 bases fitting TRBD1. The junction had 5 bases not matched to a gene; V was cut back by 0 bases and J by 7 bases. Germline V CDR1 and CDR2: KGHDR, SFDVKD. CDR3 length equals 15 residues. CDR3 sequence: CATSDLERGLNEQFF. For the CDR3, the DNA is TGTGCCACCAGTGATTTGGAAAGGGGGCTTAATGAGCAGTTCTTC.

CDR3 sequence reads: CASSRKSGAKNIQYF. The CDR3, as DNA: TGTGCCAGCAGCCGTAAAAGCGGAGCCAAAAACATTCAGTACTTC. The V and J genes are TRBV4-2 and TRBJ2-4; perhaps TRBD2 as D (5 bases). Trimming left V 4 bases short and J 0 bases short, with 10 bases between. The CDR3 runs to 15 residues. CDR1 and CDR2 from the germline V gene are LGHNA and YNFKEQ.

The V call is TRBV23-1, the J call TRBJ2-7; possible D gene TRBD1, 5 bases. TRBV23-1 is identified as an open reading frame with a role that is uncertain. The CDR3 is 13 amino acids. The ends were cut back, 3 bases at V and 2 bases at J, with 8 bases in the middle. CDR3 bases: TGCGCCAGCAGTCATACAGGTACCTACGAGCAGTACTTC. It specifies CASSHTGTYEQYF.

CDR3 residues: CASSYWPYEQYF. The CDR3 DNA reads TGTGCCAGCAGTTACTGGCCATACGAGCAGTACTTC. The chain carries TRBV6-2 or TRBV6-3 and TRBJ2-7; D is unresolved. This CDR3 comprises 12 residues. Germline V gives CDR1 MNHEY, CDR2 SVGEGT. V dropped 1 base and J dropped 4 bases, with 5 bases sitting between them.

The chain recombines TRBV2 with TRBJ2-3; a weak D match, TRBD1 (6 bases). The germline gives CDR1 SNHLY, CDR2 FYNNEI. The CDR3 sequence is 16 residues long. V was cut by 7 bases and J by 0 bases, with 17 bases left in between. CDR3 region: CASTDRTARSTDTQYF. Here the CDR3 DNA reads TGTGCCAGCACTGATAGGACAGCCCGTAGCACAGATACGCAGTATTTT.

J is TRBJ1-2 and V is TRBV6-5; 7 bases map to TRBD1. Germline V gene data show CDR1 as MNHEY and CDR2 as SVGAGI. The V segment lost 6 bases and the J segment 1 base; nucleotides outside the gene matches: 5. This CDR3 region has 14 residues. The CDR3 loop is CASRGTEINYGYTF. DNA for the CDR3: TGTGCCAGCAGAGGGACAGAGATTAACTATGGCTACACCTTC.

V usage is TRBV20-1 and J usage is TRBJ2-7; 10 nucleotides agree with TRBD2. Germline lookup yields CDR1 DFQATT and CDR2 SNEGSKA (reference sequence). V lost 3 bases and J lost 0; bases outside the gene matches: 8. The CDR3 totals 16 residues. CDR3 sequence (DNA): TGCAGTGCTAGTGGTAGCGGGGGGCCGAACTCCTACGAGCAGTACTTC. This translates into CSASGSGGPNSYEQYF.

The V call is TRBV27, the J call TRBJ1-4; the match to TRBD1 covers 12 bases. The CDR3 consists of 16 residues. With 5 bases clipped from V and 3 bases from J, the junction kept 4 bases outside the gene matches. Germline CDR1 is MNHEY and CDR2 is SMNVEV (reference sequence). The CDR3 nucleotides read TGTGCCAGCAGTACGGGACAGGGGGCTTCTAATGAAAAACTGTTTTTT. Its protein is CASSTGQGASNEKLFF.

This chain joins TRBV5-1 and TRBJ2-5; 8 nucleotides align to TRBD2. CDR1 SGHRS and CDR2 YFSETQ come from the germline V gene. V dropped 0 bases and J dropped 4; count of bases not matched to a gene: 8. This CDR3 contains 16 residues. The CDR3 loop reads CASSLGAGGWRETQYF. The DNA of the CDR3 is TGCGCCAGCAGCTTGGGCGCGGGGGGATGGAGAGAGACCCAGTACTTC.

The chain recombines TRBV5-6 with TRBJ1-2; D ambiguous. The CDR3 sequence is 11 residues long. Germline CDR1 and CDR2: SGHDT and YYEEEE. Trimming took 2 bases from V and 5 from J, leaving 4 bases between them. The CDR3: CASSLTYGYTF. As DNA, the CDR3 is TGTGCCAGCAGCTTAACTTATGGCTACACCTTC.

This chain uses TRBV5-1 with TRBJ1-4, with D possibly being TRBD1 (5 bases). The CDR3 contains 15 residues. Trimming left V 0 bases short and J 5 bases short, with 11 bases between. Germline CDR1 and CDR2: SGHRS and YFSETQ. The CDR3: CASSLEPDINEKLFF. The CDR3 DNA reads as TGCGCCAGCAGCTTGGAACCGGACATCAATGAAAAACTGTTTTTT.

The chain has TRBV2 and TRBJ1-2; D gene ambiguous. Germline V lookup: CDR1 SNHLY, CDR2 FYNNEI. This CDR3 has 14 amino acids. Trimming shortened V by 1 base and J by 5 bases, and 11 bases separated the two germline ends. The CDR3 region is CASSEGRRGYGYTF. The CDR3 nucleotides read TGTGCCAGCAGTGAAGGACGGAGAGGGTATGGCTACACCTTC.

This chain uses TRBV4-2 with TRBJ2-5; 8 bases match TRBD2. The germline gives CDR1 LGHNA, CDR2 YNFKEQ. The CDR3 extends over 16 amino acids. Trimming took 3 bases from V and 5 from J; bases not matched to a gene: 11. The CDR3 reads CASSHQGSGDLETQYF. In nucleotides, the CDR3 is TGTGCCAGCAGCCATCAGGGTAGCGGGGATTTGGAGACCCAGTACTTC.

The chain uses TRBV5-5 and TRBJ2-7; 9 bases match TRBD2. The CDR3 has 14 amino acids. V was pared by 1 base and J by 3 bases, with 2 bases of the junction left unmatched. Germline CDR1 reads SGHKS; CDR2 reads YYEKEE (reference sequence). CDR3 DNA: TGTGCCAGCAGCTTGTTTAGCGGGGGCTACGAGCAGTACTTC. Translation: CASSLFSGGYEQYF.